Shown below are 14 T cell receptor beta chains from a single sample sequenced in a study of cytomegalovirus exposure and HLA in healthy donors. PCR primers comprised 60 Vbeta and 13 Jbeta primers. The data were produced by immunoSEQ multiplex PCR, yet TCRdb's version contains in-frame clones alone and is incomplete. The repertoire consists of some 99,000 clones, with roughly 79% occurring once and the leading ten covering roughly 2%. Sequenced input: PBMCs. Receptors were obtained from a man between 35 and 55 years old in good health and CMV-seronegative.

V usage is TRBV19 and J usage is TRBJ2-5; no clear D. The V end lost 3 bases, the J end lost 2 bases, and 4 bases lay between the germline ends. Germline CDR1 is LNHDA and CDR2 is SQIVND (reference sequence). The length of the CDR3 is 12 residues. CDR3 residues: CASSIGQETQYF. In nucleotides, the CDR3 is TGTGCCAGTAGTATCGGGCAAGAGACCCAGTACTTC.

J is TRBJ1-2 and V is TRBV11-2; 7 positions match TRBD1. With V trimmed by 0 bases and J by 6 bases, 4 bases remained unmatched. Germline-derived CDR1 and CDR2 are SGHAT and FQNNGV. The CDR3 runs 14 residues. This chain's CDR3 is CASSLDRGQNGYTF. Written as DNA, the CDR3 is TGTGCCAGCAGCTTAGATAGGGGGCAGAATGGCTACACCTTC.

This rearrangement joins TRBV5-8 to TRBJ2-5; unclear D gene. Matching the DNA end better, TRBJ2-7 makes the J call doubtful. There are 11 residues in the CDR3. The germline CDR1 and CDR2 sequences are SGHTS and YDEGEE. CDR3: CASSLYHEQYF. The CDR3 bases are TGTGCCAGCAGCCTCTACCACGAGCAGTACTTC.

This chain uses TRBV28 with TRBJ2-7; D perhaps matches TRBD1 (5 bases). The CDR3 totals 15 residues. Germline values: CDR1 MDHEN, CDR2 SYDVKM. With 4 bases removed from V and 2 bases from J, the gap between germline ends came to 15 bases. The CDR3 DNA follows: TGTGCCAGCAGTTCCGCAGACAGTGTTGCCTACGAGCAGTACTTC. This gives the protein CASSSADSVAYEQYF.

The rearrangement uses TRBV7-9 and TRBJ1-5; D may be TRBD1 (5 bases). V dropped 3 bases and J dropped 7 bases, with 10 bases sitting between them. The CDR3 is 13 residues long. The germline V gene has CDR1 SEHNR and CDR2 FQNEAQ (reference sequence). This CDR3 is CASSLGGDQPQHF. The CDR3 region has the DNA TGTGCCAGCAGCTTGGGCGGGGACCAGCCCCAGCATTTT. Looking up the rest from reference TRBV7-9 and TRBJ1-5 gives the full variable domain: DTGVSQNPRHKITKRGQNVTFRCDPISEHNRLYWYRQTLGQGPEFLTYFQNEAQLEKSRLLSDRFSAERPKGSFSTLEIQRTEQGDSAMYLCASSLGGDQPQHFGDGTRLSIL.

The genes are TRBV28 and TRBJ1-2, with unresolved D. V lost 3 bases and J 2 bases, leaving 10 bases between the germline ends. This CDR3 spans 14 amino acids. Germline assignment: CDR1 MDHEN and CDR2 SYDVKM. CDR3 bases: TGTGCCAGCAGTTTGGTTGGCACAAACTATGGCTACACCTTC. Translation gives CASSLVGTNYGYTF.

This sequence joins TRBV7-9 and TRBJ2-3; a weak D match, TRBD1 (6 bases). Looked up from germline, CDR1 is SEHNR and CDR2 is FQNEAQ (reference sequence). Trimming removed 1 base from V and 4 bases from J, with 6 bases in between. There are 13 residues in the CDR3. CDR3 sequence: CASSLDRADTQYF. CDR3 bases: TGTGCCAGCAGCTTAGACAGGGCAGATACGCAGTATTTT.

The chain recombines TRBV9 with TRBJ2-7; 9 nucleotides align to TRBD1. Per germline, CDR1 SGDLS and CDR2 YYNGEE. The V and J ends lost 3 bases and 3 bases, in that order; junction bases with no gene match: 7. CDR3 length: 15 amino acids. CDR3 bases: TGTGCCAGCAGCGAGGCACAGGGGGCCGGCTACGAGCAGTACTTC. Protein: CASSEAQGAGYEQYF.

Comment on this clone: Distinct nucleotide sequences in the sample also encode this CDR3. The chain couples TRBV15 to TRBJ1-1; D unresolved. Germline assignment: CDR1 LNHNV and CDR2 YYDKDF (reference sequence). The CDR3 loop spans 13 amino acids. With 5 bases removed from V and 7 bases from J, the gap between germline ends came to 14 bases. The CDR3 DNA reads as TGTGCCACCAGCCTCTTTGCGAATCATGAAGCTTTCTTT. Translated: CATSLFANHEAFF.

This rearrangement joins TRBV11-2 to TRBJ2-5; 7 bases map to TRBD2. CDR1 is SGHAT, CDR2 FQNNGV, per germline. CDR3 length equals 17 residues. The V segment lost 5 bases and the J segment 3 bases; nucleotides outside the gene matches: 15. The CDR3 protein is CASSPHGPREKEETQYF. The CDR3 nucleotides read TGTGCCAGCAGCCCCCATGGCCCGCGGGAGAAAGAAGAGACCCAGTACTTC.

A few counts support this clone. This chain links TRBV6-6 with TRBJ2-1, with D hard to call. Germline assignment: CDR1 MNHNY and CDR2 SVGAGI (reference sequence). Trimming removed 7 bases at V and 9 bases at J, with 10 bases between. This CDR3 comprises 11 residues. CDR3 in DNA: TGTGCCAGCACCACAGATGGTGAGCAGTTCTTC. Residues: CASTTDGEQFF.

In DNA form, the CDR3 reads TGTGCCAGCAGTTCCCCGACAGGGGTTTACCAGCCCCAGCATTTT. This translates into CASSSPTGVYQPQHF. The chain employs TRBV28 and TRBJ1-5, with 8 positions matching TRBD1. J lost 7 bases, V lost 4 bases, and 9 bases had no gene match. The CDR3 has 15 residues. The V gene's germline CDR1 is MDHEN and CDR2 SYDVKM.

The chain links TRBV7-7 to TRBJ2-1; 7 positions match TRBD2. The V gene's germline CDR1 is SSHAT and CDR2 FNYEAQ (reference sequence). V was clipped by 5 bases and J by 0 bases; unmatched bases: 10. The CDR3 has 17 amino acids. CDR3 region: CASSPGTILSSYNEQFF. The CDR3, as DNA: TGTGCCAGCAGCCCGGGGACTATCTTGAGCTCCTACAATGAGCAGTTCTTC.

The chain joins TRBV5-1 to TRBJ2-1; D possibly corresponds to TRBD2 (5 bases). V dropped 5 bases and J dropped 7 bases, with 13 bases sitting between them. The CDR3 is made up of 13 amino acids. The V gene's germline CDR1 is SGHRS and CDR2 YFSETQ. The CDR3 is CASSRGSFNEQFF. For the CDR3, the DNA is TGCGCCAGCAGTCGAGGGAGTTTTAATGAGCAGTTCTTC. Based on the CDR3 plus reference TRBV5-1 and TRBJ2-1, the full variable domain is KAGVTQTPRYLIKTRGQQVTLSCSPISGHRSVSWYQQTPGQGLQFLFEYFSETQRNKGNFPGRFSGRQFSNSRSEMNVSTLELGDSALYLCASSRGSFNEQFFGPGTRLTVL.